The T cell receptor beta chain described here comes from a study of CXCR3-negative and CXCR3-positive naive CD8 T cells. Study information: TRB reads totalled about 135 million, about 1.5 +/- 0.3 million per library.

General study points: The study found CXCR3 expression partially decreased after cryopreservation and ran most assays on fresh PBMCs. CXCR3-positive naive cells had more hydrophobic TRB CDR3s than CXCR3-negative naive cells.

The libraries of TRB cDNA were constructed through 5' RACE using UMI labels. Following a re-call of the 5' RACE reads, TCRdb has one entry per CDR3 protein and lacks DNA. This sample's clone table lists approximately 120,000 distinct CDR3 sequences. Germline values: CDR1 MNHEY, CDR2 SVGEGT. The CDR3 totals 15 residues. Regarding this clonotype: Its antigen is undetermined.

CD45RO-CCR7+CD27+CD95- expression identified naive CD8+ T cells. The chain uses TRBV6-2 or TRBV6-3 and TRBJ1-1; lacking DNA, the TRBD1 call made by TCRdb goes unchecked. Material: naive CXCR3+ CD8+ T cells from blood. As for subset: CD45RO-CCR7+CD27+CD95- naive CD8+ T cells expressing CXCR3 (TNR3+). This clonotype was obtained from a human donor in good health. Some clones in this sample may be carry-over from other donors' samples. The CDR3 region is CASSYTGQSNTEAFF.